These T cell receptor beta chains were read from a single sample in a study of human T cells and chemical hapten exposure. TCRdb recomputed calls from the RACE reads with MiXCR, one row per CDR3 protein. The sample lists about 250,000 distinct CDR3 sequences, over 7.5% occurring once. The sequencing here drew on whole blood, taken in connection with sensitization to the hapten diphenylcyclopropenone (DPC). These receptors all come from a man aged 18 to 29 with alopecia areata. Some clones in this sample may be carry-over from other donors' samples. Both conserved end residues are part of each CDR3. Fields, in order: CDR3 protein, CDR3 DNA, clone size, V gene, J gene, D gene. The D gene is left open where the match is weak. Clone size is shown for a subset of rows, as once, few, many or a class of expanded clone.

CDR3aa: CASRPRAAGPVGNTIYF
CDR3nt: TGTGCCAGCAGGCCACGAGCCGCAGGGCCGGTAGGAAACACCATATATTTT
abundance: few
v_gene: TRBV6-5
j_gene: TRBJ1-3
d_gene: NA

CDR3aa: CASRAGTATDYGYTF
CDR3nt: TGTGCCAGCAGGGCCGGGACAGCAACTGACTATGGCTACACCTTC
abundance: NA
v_gene: TRBV12-3/TRBV12-4
j_gene: TRBJ1-2
d_gene: TRBD1

CDR3aa: CASSVRTTSYNEQFF
CDR3nt: TGTGCCAGCAGCGTAAGGACAACCTCCTACAATGAGCAGTTCTTC
abundance: NA
v_gene: TRBV9
j_gene: TRBJ2-1
d_gene: NA

CDR3aa: CASGVSYNEQFF
CDR3nt: TGTGCTTCGGGGGTCTCCTACAATGAGCAGTTCTTC
abundance: NA
v_gene: TRBV12-3/TRBV12-4
j_gene: TRBJ2-1
d_gene: NA

CDR3aa: CSVPGQPYEQYF
CDR3nt: TGCAGTGTCCCCGGACAGCCCTACGAGCAGTACTTC
abundance: few
v_gene: TRBV20-1
j_gene: TRBJ2-7
d_gene: NA

CDR3aa: CASSLEWTDSEKLFF
CDR3nt: TGCGCCAGCAGCTTGGAATGGACGGATTCGGAAAAACTGTTTTTT
abundance: many
v_gene: TRBV5-1
j_gene: TRBJ1-4
d_gene: NA

CDR3aa: CASRPTDRVRLAGENTGELFF
CDR3nt: TGTGCCAGCAGACCTACTGACAGGGTCCGACTAGCGGGGGAGAACACCGGGGAGCTGTTTTTT
abundance: many
v_gene: TRBV5-5
j_gene: TRBJ2-2
d_gene: TRBD2

CDR3aa: CASSPGKGHNYGYTF
CDR3nt: TGTGCCAGCAGCCCAGGCAAAGGTCATAACTATGGCTACACCTTC
abundance: many
v_gene: TRBV7-2
j_gene: TRBJ1-2
d_gene: NA

CDR3aa: CASNDGEANQPQHF
CDR3nt: TGTGCCAGTAACGACGGAGAGGCGAATCAGCCCCAGCATTTT
abundance: NA
v_gene: TRBV19
j_gene: TRBJ1-5
d_gene: NA

CDR3aa: CATSDRTAQETQYF
CDR3nt: TGTGCCACCAGTGACCGGACAGCACAAGAGACCCAGTACTTC
abundance: NA
v_gene: TRBV24-1
j_gene: TRBJ2-5
d_gene: NA

CDR3aa: CASSLRGIEAFF
CDR3nt: TGTGCCAGCAGTTTGCGGGGAATTGAAGCTTTCTTT
abundance: many
v_gene: TRBV12-3/TRBV12-4
j_gene: TRBJ1-1
d_gene: NA

CDR3aa: CASSLAVKSTEAFF
CDR3nt: TGTGCCAGCAGCTTAGCCGTAAAGAGCACTGAAGCTTTCTTT
abundance: NA
v_gene: TRBV13
j_gene: TRBJ1-1
d_gene: NA

CDR3aa: CASSPRSATYNEQFF
CDR3nt: TGTGCCAGCAGCCCGCGGTCAGCTACCTACAATGAGCAGTTCTTC
abundance: few
v_gene: TRBV3-1
j_gene: TRBJ2-1
d_gene: NA

CDR3aa: CASSYDRPRSGANVLTF
CDR3nt: TGTGCCAGCAGCTACGACAGGCCAAGGTCTGGGGCCAACGTCCTGACTTTC
abundance: few
v_gene: TRBV7-9
j_gene: TRBJ2-6
d_gene: NA

CDR3aa: CATKVVWGQETQYF
CDR3nt: TGTGCCACCAAAGTCGTCTGGGGCCAGGAGACCCAGTACTTC
abundance: NA
v_gene: TRBV15
j_gene: TRBJ2-5
d_gene: NA

CDR3aa: CANSSPRTPKLFF
CDR3nt: TGTGCCAACAGCTCTCCGAGAACTCCCAAACTGTTTTTT
abundance: NA
v_gene: TRBV11-2
j_gene: TRBJ1-4
d_gene: NA

CDR3aa: CASTFTTLSYEQYF
CDR3nt: TGTGCCAGCACCTTTACAACGCTCTCCTACGAGCAGTACTTC
abundance: many
v_gene: TRBV6-2/TRBV6-3
j_gene: TRBJ2-7
d_gene: NA

CDR3aa: CASSVEGQAYEAFF
CDR3nt: TGTGCCAGCAGCGTAGAGGGACAGGCTTATGAAGCTTTCTTT
abundance: many
v_gene: TRBV9
j_gene: TRBJ1-1
d_gene: TRBD1

CDR3aa: CASSLVARQETQYF
CDR3nt: TGTGCCAGCAGCTTAGTGGCTCGACAAGAGACCCAGTACTTC
abundance: NA
v_gene: TRBV7-9
j_gene: TRBJ2-5
d_gene: NA

CDR3aa: CASSQPGTTNTEAFF
CDR3nt: TGCGCCAGCAGCCAACCCGGGACAACGAACACTGAAGCTTTCTTT
abundance: few
v_gene: TRBV4-3
j_gene: TRBJ1-1
d_gene: NA

CDR3aa: CASSAGGENSPLHF
CDR3nt: TGTGCCAGCAGTGCCGGCGGCGAGAATTCACCCCTCCACTTT
abundance: few
v_gene: TRBV6-2/TRBV6-3
j_gene: TRBJ1-6
d_gene: NA

CDR3aa: CASSYARTSYNSPLHF
CDR3nt: TGTGCCAGCAGTTACGCGCGCACCTCCTATAATTCACCCCTCCACTTT
abundance: NA
v_gene: TRBV6-2/TRBV6-3
j_gene: TRBJ1-6
d_gene: NA

CDR3aa: CASTEQGAPVSPLHF
CDR3nt: TGTGCCAGCACCGAACAGGGGGCGCCGGTTTCACCCCTCCACTTT
abundance: few
v_gene: TRBV6-1
j_gene: TRBJ1-6
d_gene: TRBD1

CDR3aa: CASSQGEAPFTDTQYF
CDR3nt: TGTGCCAGCAGCCAGGGGGAGGCCCCCTTCACAGATACGCAGTATTTT
abundance: NA
v_gene: TRBV7-9
j_gene: TRBJ2-3
d_gene: NA

CDR3aa: CASSLSREATNEKLFF
CDR3nt: TGTGCCAGCAGTTTGTCTAGGGAGGCAACTAATGAAAAACTGTTTTTT
abundance: NA
v_gene: TRBV28
j_gene: TRBJ1-4
d_gene: NA

CDR3aa: CATEAGKPSTDTQYF
CDR3nt: TGTGCCACCGAGGCCGGAAAGCCTAGCACAGATACGCAGTATTTT
abundance: NA
v_gene: TRBV5-6
j_gene: TRBJ2-3
d_gene: NA

CDR3aa: CATSDPRQGLSGANVLTF
CDR3nt: TGTGCCACCAGTGACCCCCGACAGGGACTCTCTGGGGCCAACGTCCTGACTTTC
abundance: few
v_gene: TRBV24-1
j_gene: TRBJ2-6
d_gene: NA

CDR3aa: CASSFTGTYGYTF
CDR3nt: TGCGCCAGCAGCTTTACAGGGACCTATGGCTACACCTTC
abundance: many
v_gene: TRBV5-1
j_gene: TRBJ1-2
d_gene: NA

CDR3aa: CASSSHRQGYNSPLHF
CDR3nt: TGTGCCAGCAGCTCACACAGACAGGGCTATAATTCACCCCTCCACTTT
abundance: NA
v_gene: TRBV6-5
j_gene: TRBJ1-6
d_gene: TRBD1

CDR3aa: CSARRQELTDTQYF
CDR3nt: TGCAGTGCTAGAAGACAGGAGCTCACAGATACGCAGTATTTT
abundance: NA
v_gene: TRBV20-1
j_gene: TRBJ2-3
d_gene: NA

CDR3aa: CASSSTGDRVQPQHF
CDR3nt: TGTGCCAGCAGCTCCACTGGGGACAGGGTACAGCCCCAGCATTTT
abundance: many
v_gene: TRBV7-9
j_gene: TRBJ1-5
d_gene: TRBD1

CDR3aa: CASSFPLAGDTDTQYF
CDR3nt: TGTGCCAGCAGCTTTCCTCTAGCGGGGGACACAGATACGCAGTATTTT
abundance: few
v_gene: TRBV7-2
j_gene: TRBJ2-3
d_gene: TRBD2

CDR3aa: CASSFNRGPQGAFF
CDR3nt: TGTGCCAGCAGTTTTAACAGGGGGCCACAAGGAGCTTTCTTT
abundance: many
v_gene: TRBV12-3/TRBV12-4
j_gene: TRBJ1-1
d_gene: TRBD1

CDR3aa: CATSPRPGFGETQYF
CDR3nt: TGTGCCACCAGCCCTCGTCCAGGGTTTGGGGAGACCCAGTACTTC
abundance: NA
v_gene: TRBV15
j_gene: TRBJ2-5
d_gene: NA

CDR3aa: CSALSSDAGASTDTQYF
CDR3nt: TGCAGTGCCCTATCTTCGGATGCGGGGGCTAGCACAGATACGCAGTATTTT
abundance: NA
v_gene: TRBV20-1
j_gene: TRBJ2-3
d_gene: NA

CDR3aa: CASSYRDRGWTDTQYF
CDR3nt: TGTGCCAGCAGTTACCGGGACAGGGGATGGACAGATACGCAGTATTTT
abundance: NA
v_gene: TRBV6-2/TRBV6-3
j_gene: TRBJ2-3
d_gene: TRBD1

CDR3aa: CASRWTGTPGYTEAFF
CDR3nt: TGTGCCAGCAGGTGGACGGGAACCCCTGGGTACACTGAAGCTTTCTTT
abundance: few
v_gene: TRBV12-3/TRBV12-4
j_gene: TRBJ1-1
d_gene: NA

CDR3aa: CSAMGGTEAFF
CDR3nt: TGCAGTGCAATGGGAGGGACTGAAGCTTTCTTT
abundance: few
v_gene: TRBV20-1
j_gene: TRBJ1-1
d_gene: NA

CDR3aa: CASSRTGGNGYTF
CDR3nt: TGTGCCAGCAGTCGGACAGGGGGTAATGGCTACACCTTC
abundance: few
v_gene: TRBV27
j_gene: TRBJ1-2
d_gene: TRBD1

CDR3aa: CASSPRTISSTDTQYF
CDR3nt: TGTGCCAGCAGCCCCCGGACCATTTCTAGCACAGATACGCAGTATTTT
abundance: NA
v_gene: TRBV7-2
j_gene: TRBJ2-3
d_gene: NA

CDR3aa: CASSYLQGARQPQHF
CDR3nt: TGTGCCAGCAGTTACTTACAGGGGGCGCGTCAGCCCCAGCATTTT
abundance: NA
v_gene: TRBV6-2/TRBV6-3
j_gene: TRBJ1-5
d_gene: TRBD1

CDR3aa: CASSRAFQTSGETQYF
CDR3nt: TGCGCCAGCAGCCGCGCTTTTCAGACTAGTGGAGAGACCCAGTACTTC
abundance: few
v_gene: TRBV4-3
j_gene: TRBJ2-5
d_gene: NA

CDR3aa: CASSYSGRETQYF
CDR3nt: TGTGCCAGCAGTTACTCAGGGCGGGAGACCCAGTACTTC
abundance: NA
v_gene: TRBV6-5
j_gene: TRBJ2-5
d_gene: NA

CDR3aa: CASSSSSMYGYTF
CDR3nt: TGCGCCAGCAGCTCCTCGTCTATGTATGGCTACACCTTC
abundance: few
v_gene: TRBV10-1
j_gene: TRBJ1-2
d_gene: NA

CDR3aa: CASSHGAGGITGELFF
CDR3nt: TGTGCCAGCAGCCATGGGGCCGGCGGAATTACCGGGGAGCTGTTTTTT
abundance: few
v_gene: TRBV4-2
j_gene: TRBJ2-2
d_gene: NA

CDR3aa: CASSQERANYGYTF
CDR3nt: TGTGCCAGCAGCCAAGAACGGGCTAACTATGGCTACACCTTC
abundance: NA
v_gene: TRBV3-1
j_gene: TRBJ1-2
d_gene: NA

CDR3aa: CSVLVRDRAVEQYF
CDR3nt: TGCAGTGTTCTTGTCCGGGACAGGGCCGTTGAGCAGTACTTC
abundance: NA
v_gene: TRBV20-1
j_gene: TRBJ2-7
d_gene: TRBD1

CDR3aa: CASSAYRYSNQPQHF
CDR3nt: TGTGCCAGCAGCGCCTACAGATATAGCAATCAGCCCCAGCATTTT
abundance: NA
v_gene: TRBV27
j_gene: TRBJ1-5
d_gene: NA

CDR3aa: CASRISGQGGPEAFF
CDR3nt: TGTGCCAGCAGGATTTCGGGACAGGGGGGCCCTGAAGCTTTCTTT
abundance: NA
v_gene: TRBV6-2/TRBV6-3
j_gene: TRBJ1-1
d_gene: TRBD1

CDR3aa: CASSDRGLTDTQYF
CDR3nt: TGTGCCAGCAGTGACAGGGGGCTCACAGATACGCAGTATTTT
abundance: few
v_gene: TRBV6-4
j_gene: TRBJ2-3
d_gene: TRBD1

CDR3aa: CASRKTQGEAFF
CDR3nt: TGTGCCAGCAGAAAAACCCAGGGGGAAGCTTTCTTT
abundance: NA
v_gene: TRBV6-1
j_gene: TRBJ1-1
d_gene: NA